This T cell receptor (beta chain) is from a study of regulatory T cells in long-lasting Graves disease. Study findings and constraints: Persistent Graves' cases showed lower TCR diversity than newly diagnosed cases.

This CDR3 is built from 13 residues. From germline, CDR1 is MNHEY and CDR2 SVGEGT. Trimming took 6 bases from V and 6 from J, leaving 15 bases between them. This clonotype was detected ten times or more. What it binds is not known. As to time point: newly diagnosed GD, antithyroid drugs for less than 3 months. Following extraction of RNA from PBMCs, that RNA was used to make the TCR library. Building of the TCR beta libraries involved iRepertoire HTBI primers and Arm-PCR of CDR3 regions. TCRdb re-analysed the multiplex PCR reads in MiXCR, keeping a single row per CDR3 protein. Of about 530,000 distinct CDR3 sequences in the sample, around 16% were seen once. These same records also appear under a second study, on T cells in Graves' hyperthyroidism and ophthalmopathy.

This chain uses TRBV6-2 or TRBV6-3 with TRBJ2-7, with no clear D. The clonotype was recovered from a woman in her forties or fifties with Graves disease. Material: peripheral blood mononuclear cells (PBMCs), obtained at new diagnosis, from a patient treated with antithyroid drugs. The CDR3 coding sequence is TGTGCCAGCAGCGAGAGTTGGGCTGCCGAGCAGTACTTC. Its translation is CASSESWAAEQYF.